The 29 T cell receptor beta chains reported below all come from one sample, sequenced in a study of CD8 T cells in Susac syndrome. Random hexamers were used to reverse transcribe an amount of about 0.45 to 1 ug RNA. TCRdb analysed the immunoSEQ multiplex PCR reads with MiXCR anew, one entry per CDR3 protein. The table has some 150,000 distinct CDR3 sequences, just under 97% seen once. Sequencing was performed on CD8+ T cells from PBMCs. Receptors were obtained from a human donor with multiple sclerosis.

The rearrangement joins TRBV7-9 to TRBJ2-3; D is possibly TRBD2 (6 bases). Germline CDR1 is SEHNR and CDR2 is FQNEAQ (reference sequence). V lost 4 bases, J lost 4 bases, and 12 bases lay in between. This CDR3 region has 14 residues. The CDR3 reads CASSSFGGSDTQYF. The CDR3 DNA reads TGTGCCAGCAGCTCGTTCGGGGGATCAGATACGCAGTATTTT. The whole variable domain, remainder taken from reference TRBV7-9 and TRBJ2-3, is DTGVSQNPRHKITKRGQNVTFRCDPISEHNRLYWYRQTLGQGPEFLTYFQNEAQLEKSRLLSDRFSAERPKGSFSTLEIQRTEQGDSAMYLCASSSFGGSDTQYFGPGTRLTVL.

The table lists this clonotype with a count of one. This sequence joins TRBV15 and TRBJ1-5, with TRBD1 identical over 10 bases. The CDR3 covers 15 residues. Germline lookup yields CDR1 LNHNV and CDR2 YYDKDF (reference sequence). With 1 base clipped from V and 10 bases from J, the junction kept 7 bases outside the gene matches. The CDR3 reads CATSRALTGGTPQHF. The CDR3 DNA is TGTGCCACCAGCAGAGCCCTGACAGGGGGCACTCCCCAGCATTTT.

The CDR3 loop reads CASSQFSLALFEQFF. Here the CDR3 DNA reads TGCGCCAGCAGCCAATTCTCTCTAGCCCTATTTGAGCAGTTCTTC. The chain links TRBV4-1 to TRBJ2-1; D might be TRBD2 (5 bases). Per germline, CDR1 MGHRA and CDR2 YSYEKL. This CDR3 has 15 amino acids. The ends were cut back, 2 bases at V and 9 bases at J, with 17 bases in the middle.

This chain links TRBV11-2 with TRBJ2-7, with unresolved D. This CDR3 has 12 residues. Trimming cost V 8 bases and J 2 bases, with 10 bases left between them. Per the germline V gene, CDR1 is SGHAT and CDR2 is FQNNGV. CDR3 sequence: CASGRRTYEQYF. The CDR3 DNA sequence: TGTGCCAGCGGCAGGAGAACCTACGAGCAGTACTTC.

The CDR3 nucleotides read TGTGCCAGCAGCTCTTTAAGGGGTTCACCCCTCCACTTT. Protein sequence: CASSSLRGSPLHF. The V gene is TRBV13, the J gene TRBJ1-6; D possibly corresponds to TRBD1 (5 bases). The CDR3 is 13 amino acids. V was cut by 4 bases and J by 9 bases, with 10 bases left in between. From germline, CDR1 is PRHDT and CDR2 FYEKMQ (reference sequence).

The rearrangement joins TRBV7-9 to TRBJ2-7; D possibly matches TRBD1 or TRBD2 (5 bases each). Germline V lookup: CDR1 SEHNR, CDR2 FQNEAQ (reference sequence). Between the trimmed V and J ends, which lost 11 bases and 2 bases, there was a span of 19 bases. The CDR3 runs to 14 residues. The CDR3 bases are TGTGCCTCCGCCGGGACGGGAAAAACCTACGAGCAGTACGTC. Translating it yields CASAGTGKTYEQYV.

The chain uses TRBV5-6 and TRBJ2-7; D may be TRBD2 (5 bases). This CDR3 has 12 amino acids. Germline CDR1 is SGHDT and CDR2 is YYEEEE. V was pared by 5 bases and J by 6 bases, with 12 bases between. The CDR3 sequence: CASSYGLGEQYF. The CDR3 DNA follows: TGTGCCAGCAGTTACGGACTTGGCGAGCAGTACTTC.

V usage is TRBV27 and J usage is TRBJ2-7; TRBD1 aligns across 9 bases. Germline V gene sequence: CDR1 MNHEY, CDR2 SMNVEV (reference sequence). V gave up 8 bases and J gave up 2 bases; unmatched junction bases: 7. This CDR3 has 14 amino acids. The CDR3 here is CASAPGQGTYEQYF. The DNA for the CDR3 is TGTGCCAGCGCCCCCGGACAGGGGACCTACGAGCAGTACTTC.

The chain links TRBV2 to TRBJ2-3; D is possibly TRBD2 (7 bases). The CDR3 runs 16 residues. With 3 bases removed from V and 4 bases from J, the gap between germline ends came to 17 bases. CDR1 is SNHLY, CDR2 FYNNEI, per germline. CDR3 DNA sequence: TGTGCCAGCAGTGATCGGGGCGGGGGCTCGGCAGATACGCAGTATTTT. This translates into CASSDRGGGSADTQYF. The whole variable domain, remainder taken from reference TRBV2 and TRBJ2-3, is EPEVTQTPSHQVTQMGQEVILRCVPISNHLYFYWYRQILGQKVEFLVSFYNNEISEKSEIFDDQFSVERPDGSNFTLKIRSTKLEDSAMYFCASSDRGGGSADTQYFGPGTRLTVL.

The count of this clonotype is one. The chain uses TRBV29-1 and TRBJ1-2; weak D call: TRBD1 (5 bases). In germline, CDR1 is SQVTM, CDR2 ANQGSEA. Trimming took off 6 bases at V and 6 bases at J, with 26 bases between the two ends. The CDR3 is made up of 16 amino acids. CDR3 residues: CSVRDPRGARADGYTF. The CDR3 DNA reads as TGCAGCGTGAGAGACCCAAGAGGTGCCAGGGCTGATGGCTACACCTTC.

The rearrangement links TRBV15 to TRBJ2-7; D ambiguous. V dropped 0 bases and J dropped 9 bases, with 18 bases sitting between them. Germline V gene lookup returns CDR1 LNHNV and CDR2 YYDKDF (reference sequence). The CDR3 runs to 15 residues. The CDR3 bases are TGTGCCACCAGCAGAGATAAGGGCCTAAGTCGTGGGCAGTACTTC. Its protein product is CATSRDKGLSRGQYF.

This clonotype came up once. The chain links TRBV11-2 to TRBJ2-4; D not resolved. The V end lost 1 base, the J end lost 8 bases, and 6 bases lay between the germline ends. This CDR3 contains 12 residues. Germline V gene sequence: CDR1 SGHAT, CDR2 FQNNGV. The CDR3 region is CASSLGGYIQYF. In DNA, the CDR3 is TGTGCCAGCAGCTTAGGGGGATACATTCAGTACTTC. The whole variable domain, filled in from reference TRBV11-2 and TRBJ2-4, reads EAGVAQSPRYKIIEKRQSVAFWCNPISGHATLYWYQQILGQGPKLLIQFQNNGVVDDSQLPKDRFSAERLKGVDSTLKIQPAKLEDSAVYLCASSLGGYIQYFGAGTRLSVL.

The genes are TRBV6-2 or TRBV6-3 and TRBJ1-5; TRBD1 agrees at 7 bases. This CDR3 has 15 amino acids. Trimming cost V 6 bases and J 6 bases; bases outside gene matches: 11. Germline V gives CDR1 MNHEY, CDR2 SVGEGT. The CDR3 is CASRSTGAVSQPQHF. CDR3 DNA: TGTGCCAGCAGATCAACAGGGGCTGTAAGTCAGCCCCAGCATTTT.

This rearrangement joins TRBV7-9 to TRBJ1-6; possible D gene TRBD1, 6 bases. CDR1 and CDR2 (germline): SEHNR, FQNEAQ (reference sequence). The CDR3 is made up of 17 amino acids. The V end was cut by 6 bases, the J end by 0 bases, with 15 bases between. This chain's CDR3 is CASRPGDTSSYNSPLHF. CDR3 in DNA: TGTGCCAGCAGACCAGGGGACACGAGCTCCTATAATTCACCCCTCCACTTT.

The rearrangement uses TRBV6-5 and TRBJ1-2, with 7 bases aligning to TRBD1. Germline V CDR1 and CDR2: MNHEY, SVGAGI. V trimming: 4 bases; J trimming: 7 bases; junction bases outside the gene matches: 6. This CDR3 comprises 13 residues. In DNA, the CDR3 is TGTGCCAGCAGTTCCTCAGGGGGGCGTGGCTACACCTTC. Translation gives CASSSSGGRGYTF.

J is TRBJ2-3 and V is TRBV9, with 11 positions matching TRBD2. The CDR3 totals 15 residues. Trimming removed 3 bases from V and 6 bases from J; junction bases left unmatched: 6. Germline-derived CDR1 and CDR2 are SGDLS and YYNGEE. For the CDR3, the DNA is TGTGCCAGCAGCGCCGGGACTAGCGGTGTGGATACGCAGTATTTT. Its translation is CASSAGTSGVDTQYF.

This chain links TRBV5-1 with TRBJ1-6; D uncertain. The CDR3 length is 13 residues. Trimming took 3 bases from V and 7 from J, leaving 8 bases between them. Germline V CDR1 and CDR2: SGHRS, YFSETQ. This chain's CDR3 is CASSWSGNSPLHF. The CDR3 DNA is TGCGCCAGCAGCTGGTCTGGAAATTCACCCCTCCACTTT.

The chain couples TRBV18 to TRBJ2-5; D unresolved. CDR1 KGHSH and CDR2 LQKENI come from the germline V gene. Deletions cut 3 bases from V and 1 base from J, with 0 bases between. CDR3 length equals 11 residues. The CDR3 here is CASSPQETQYF. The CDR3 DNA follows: TGTGCCAGCTCACCCCAAGAGACCCAGTACTTC. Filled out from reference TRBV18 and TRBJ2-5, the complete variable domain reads NAGVMQNPRHLVRRRGQEARLRCSPMKGHSHVYWYRQLPEEGLKFMVYLQKENIIDESGMPKERFSAEFPKEGPSILRIQQVVRGDSAAYFCASSPQETQYFGPGTRLLVL.

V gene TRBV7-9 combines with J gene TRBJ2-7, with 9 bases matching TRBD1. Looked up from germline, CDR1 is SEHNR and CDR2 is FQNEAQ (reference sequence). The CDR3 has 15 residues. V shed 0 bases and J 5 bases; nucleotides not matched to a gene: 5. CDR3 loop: CASSLAGQGIDEQYF. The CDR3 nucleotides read TGTGCCAGCAGCTTAGCGGGACAGGGTATCGACGAGCAGTACTTC.

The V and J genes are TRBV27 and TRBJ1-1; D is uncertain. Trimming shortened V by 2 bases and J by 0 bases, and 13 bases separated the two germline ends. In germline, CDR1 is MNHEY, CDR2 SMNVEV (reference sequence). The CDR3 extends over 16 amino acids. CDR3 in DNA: TGTGCCAGCAGTTTAGCCCCGGGCGTCATGAACACTGAAGCTTTCTTT. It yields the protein CASSLAPGVMNTEAFF.

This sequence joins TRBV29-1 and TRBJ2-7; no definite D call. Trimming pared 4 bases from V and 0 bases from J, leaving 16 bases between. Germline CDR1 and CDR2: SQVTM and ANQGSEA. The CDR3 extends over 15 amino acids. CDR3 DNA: TGCAGCGTTGCCCCGTTAGGCACGGCCTCCTACGAGCAGTACTTC. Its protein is CSVAPLGTASYEQYF.

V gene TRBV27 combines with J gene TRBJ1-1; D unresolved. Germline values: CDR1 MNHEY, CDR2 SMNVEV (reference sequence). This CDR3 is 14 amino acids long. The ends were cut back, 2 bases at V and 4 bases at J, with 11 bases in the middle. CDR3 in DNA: TGTGCCAGCAGTTTAGGCTTGGGGTTCACTGAAGCTTTCTTT. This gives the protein CASSLGLGFTEAFF.

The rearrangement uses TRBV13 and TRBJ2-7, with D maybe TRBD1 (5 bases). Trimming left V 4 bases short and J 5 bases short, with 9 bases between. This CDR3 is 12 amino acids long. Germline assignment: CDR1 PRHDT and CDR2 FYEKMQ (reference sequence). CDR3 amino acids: CASSYGHDEQYF. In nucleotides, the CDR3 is TGTGCCAGCAGCTATGGACATGACGAGCAGTACTTC.

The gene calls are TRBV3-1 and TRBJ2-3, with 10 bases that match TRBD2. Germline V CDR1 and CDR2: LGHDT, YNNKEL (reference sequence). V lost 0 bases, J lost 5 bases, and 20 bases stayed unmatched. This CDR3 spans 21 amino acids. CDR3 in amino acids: CASSQEAAASGGPQVRDTQYF. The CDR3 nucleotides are TGTGCCAGCAGCCAAGAAGCCGCGGCTAGCGGGGGCCCCCAAGTACGAGATACGCAGTATTTT.

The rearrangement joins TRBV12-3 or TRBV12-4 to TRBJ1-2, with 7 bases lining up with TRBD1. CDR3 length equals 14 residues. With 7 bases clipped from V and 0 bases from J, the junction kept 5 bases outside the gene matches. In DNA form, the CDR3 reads TGTGCCAGCAACCCGACAGGGTCTAACTATGGCTACACCTTC. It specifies CASNPTGSNYGYTF.

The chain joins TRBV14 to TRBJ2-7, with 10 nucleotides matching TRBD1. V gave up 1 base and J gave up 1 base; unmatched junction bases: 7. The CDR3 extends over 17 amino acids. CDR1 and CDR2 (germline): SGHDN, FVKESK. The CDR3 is CASSQGVGDRGSYEQYF. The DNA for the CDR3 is TGTGCCAGCAGCCAAGGGGTCGGGGACAGGGGTTCCTACGAGCAGTACTTC.

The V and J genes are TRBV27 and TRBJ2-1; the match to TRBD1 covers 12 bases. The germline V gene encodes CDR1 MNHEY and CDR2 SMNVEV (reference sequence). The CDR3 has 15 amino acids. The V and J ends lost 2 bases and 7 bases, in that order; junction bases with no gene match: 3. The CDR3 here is CASSLAGQGANEQFF. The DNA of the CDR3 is TGTGCCAGCAGTTTAGCGGGACAGGGGGCAAATGAGCAGTTCTTC.

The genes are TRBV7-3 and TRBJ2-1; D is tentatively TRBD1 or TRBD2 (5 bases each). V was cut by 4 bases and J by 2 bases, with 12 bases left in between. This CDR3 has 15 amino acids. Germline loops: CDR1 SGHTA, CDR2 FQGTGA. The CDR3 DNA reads TGTGCCAGCAGCTCCAACCAGGGACCCTACAATGAGCAGTTCTTC. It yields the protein CASSSNQGPYNEQFF.

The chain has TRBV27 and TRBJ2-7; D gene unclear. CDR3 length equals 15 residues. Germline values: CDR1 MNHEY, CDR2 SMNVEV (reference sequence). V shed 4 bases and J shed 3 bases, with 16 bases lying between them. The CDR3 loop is CASSSGPSGRYEQYV. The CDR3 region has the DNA TGTGCCAGCAGTTCCGGCCCTTCTGGTCGCTACGAGCAGTACGTC.